This TCR beta chain was sequenced in a study of blood T cell repertoires in COVID-19. There are 17 residues in the CDR3. Germline-derived CDR1 and CDR2 are MNHNS and SASEGT. Trimming removed 4 bases from V and 0 bases from J, with 16 bases in between. Per the original methods: Counts of nucleated cells, estimated from reference gene primer amplification, were obtained. The repertoire was sequenced with immunoSEQ multiplex PCR; TCRdb's copy has only in-frame clones and lacks some. The V and J calls and the clone size are those of that table, but D and trimming were determined from the DNA. The sample includes 180,000 or so clones, around 89% of them seen just once.

This TCR was sampled from a woman in her thirties with acute or convalescent COVID-19. The rearrangement uses TRBV6-1 and TRBJ2-1, with D maybe TRBD2 (6 bases). Sequenced input: peripheral blood. The CDR3 DNA follows: TGTGCCAGCAGTGCCACGCCGGGACTTAGCTCCTACAATGAGCAGTTCTTC. Translation: CASSATPGLSSYNEQFF.